The sequence of this TCR beta chain was determined in a study of T cell responses to AZD1222 COVID-19 vaccine. Regarding the study as a whole: Just a handful of AZD1222 recipients were seropositive at baseline.

Trimming removed 5 bases at V and 7 bases at J, with 11 bases between. Germline CDR1 reads SQVTM; CDR2 reads ANQGSEA. This CDR3 spans 12 amino acids. As for this clone: The target antigen is unknown.

Repertoires were generated with immunoSEQ multiplex PCR, while TCRdb's copy carries only in-frame clones and drops some. Of 100,000 to 150,000 clones listed, approximately 90% are singletons. Combined were second doses at about 4 or about 12 weeks. The source was peripheral blood, collected 28 days after the second AZD1222 dose. The chain joins TRBV29-1 to TRBJ1-4; D gene unclear. This clonotype was obtained from an adult who received the AZD1222 COVID-19 vaccine. DNA of the CDR3: TGCAGCGTTAAACCAGGCGGTGAAAAACTGTTTTTT. It yields the protein CSVKPGGEKLFF.